Below, 30 T cell receptor beta chains from the same sample are listed, as sequenced in a study of Ad26.COV2.S vaccination and SARS-CoV-2 variants. Treatment: roughly 18 received Ad26.COV2.S at low or high dose, single or two shots; several received placebo; per-sample allocation not given. Day 63 after the first injection of vaccine or placebo was the sampling time. Sequencing used immunoSEQ multiplex PCR; TCRdb keeps in-frame clones, though not all of them. The repertoire includes 300,000 to 350,000 clones, roughly 90% of them detected once, and 4.5% to 7% sits in the top ten. Here the sequenced sample was peripheral blood, taken in a trial of Ad26.COV2.S vaccine versus placebo. These receptors originate from a person between 18 and 65 years old who received the Ad26.COV2.S COVID-19 vaccine or a placebo.

This CDR3 reads CASSLDRGNSPLHF. In DNA form, the CDR3 reads TGTGCCAGCAGTTTAGATAGGGGCAATTCACCCCTCCACTTT. The chain couples TRBV27 to TRBJ1-6; D possibly corresponds to TRBD1 (5 bases). Trimming took 2 bases from V and 7 from J, leaving 9 bases between them. The CDR3 length is 14 residues. The germline V gene encodes CDR1 MNHEY and CDR2 SMNVEV (reference sequence).

This chain uses TRBV2 with TRBJ2-3; D remains unclear. The CDR3 runs to 15 residues. V was cut by 4 bases and J by 2 bases, with 13 bases left in between. CDR1 and CDR2 from the germline V gene are SNHLY and FYNNEI. This CDR3 reads CASSAADGLTDTQYF. The CDR3 bases are TGTGCCAGCAGTGCGGCCGACGGGCTCACAGATACGCAGTATTTT.

The chain couples TRBV6-5 to TRBJ1-2, with D possibly matching TRBD1 (5 bases). CDR1 and CDR2 from the germline V gene are MNHEY and SVGAGI. V lost 6 bases to trimming and J lost 8 bases, with 10 bases between them. This CDR3 contains 11 residues. The CDR3 here is CASRGGDGYTF. CDR3 bases: TGTGCCAGCAGAGGAGGGGACGGCTACACCTTC.

J is TRBJ2-5 and V is TRBV5-4; a possible D gene is TRBD1 (6 bases). Trimming cost V 3 bases and J 0 bases, with 12 bases left between them. CDR1 SGHNT and CDR2 YYREEE come from the germline V gene (reference sequence). The CDR3 sequence is 15 residues long. CDR3 in amino acids: CASSSGQTNQETQYF. As DNA, the CDR3 is TGTGCCAGCAGCTCAGGACAGACGAACCAAGAGACCCAGTACTTC.

The chain links TRBV19 to TRBJ2-1; D gene uncertain. Trimming cost V 3 bases and J 0 bases, with 6 bases left between them. Germline CDR1 and CDR2: LNHDA and SQIVND (reference sequence). This CDR3 comprises 14 residues. CDR3 in DNA: TGTGCCAGTAGTATCCCCACCTCCTACAATGAGCAGTTCTTC. Translated: CASSIPTSYNEQFF. Based on the CDR3 plus reference TRBV19 and TRBJ2-1, the full variable domain is DGGITQSPKYLFRKEGQNVTLSCEQNLNHDAMYWYRQDPGQGLRLIYYSQIVNDFQKGDIAEGYSVSREKKESFPLTVTSAQKNPTAFYLCASSIPTSYNEQFFGPGTRLTVL.

The CDR3, as DNA: TGTGCCAGCAGCTTGGGGGGTCTGAATCAGCCCCAGCATTTT. This sequence encodes CASSLGGLNQPQHF. The rearrangement links TRBV27 to TRBJ1-5; weak D call: TRBD1 (5 bases). CDR1 and CDR2 from the germline V gene are MNHEY and SMNVEV (reference sequence). The CDR3 length is 14 residues. The germline V and J ends were trimmed by 6 bases and 4 bases, with 13 bases remaining between them.

This chain uses TRBV7-8 with TRBJ1-2; D remains unclear. V shed 6 bases and J shed 1 base, with 12 bases lying between them. CDR3 length: 14 amino acids. The germline V gene encodes CDR1 SGHVS and CDR2 FQNEAQ. The CDR3 sequence: CASSTTADNYGYTF. DNA for the CDR3: TGTGCCAGCAGTACCACAGCGGATAACTATGGCTACACCTTC.

The chain employs TRBV7-9 and TRBJ1-2; no clear D. Germline CDR1 SEHNR, CDR2 FQNEAQ (reference sequence). Trimming pared 5 bases from V and 5 bases from J, leaving 12 bases between. CDR3 size: 13 residues. The DNA for the CDR3 is TGTGCCAGCAGCCCAGAGGCGGGGTATGGCTACACCTTC. This codes for CASSPEAGYGYTF.

V is TRBV27 and J is TRBJ2-3, with D perhaps matching TRBD2 (7 bases). The V end was cut by 8 bases, the J end by 4 bases, with 19 bases between. This CDR3 is built from 15 residues. Germline CDR1 and CDR2: MNHEY and SMNVEV (reference sequence). CDR3 coding DNA: TGTGCCAGCTCTGTTATAGGGGGGGGCTCAGATACGCAGTATTTT. Encoded protein: CASSVIGGGSDTQYF.

V is TRBV11-3 and J is TRBJ2-5; D is possibly TRBD2 (5 bases). The germline CDR1 and CDR2 sequences are SGHNT and YENEEA. The length of the CDR3 is 13 residues. V was pared by 5 bases and J by 4 bases, with 11 bases between. DNA for the CDR3: TGTGCCAGCAGCAAGAGTGAGGGAGAGACCCAGTACTTC. Translated: CASSKSEGETQYF.

This clone appeared a few times. The V and J genes are TRBV4-3 and TRBJ2-6, with D uncertain. CDR3 length: 16 residues. Trimming took off 1 base at V and 2 bases at J, with 9 bases between the two ends. The germline CDR1 and CDR2 sequences are LGHNA and YSLEER. This CDR3 is CASSQVFVAGANVLTF. The DNA of the CDR3 is TGCGCCAGCAGCCAAGTTTTTGTCGCTGGGGCCAACGTCCTGACTTTC.

This chain links TRBV6-1 with TRBJ1-1, with 11 positions matching TRBD1. Germline V gene sequence: CDR1 MNHNS, CDR2 SASEGT. The CDR3 spans 15 residues. Germline trimming cut 2 bases from V and 7 bases from J; bases unmatched to any gene: 6. Here the CDR3 DNA reads TGTGCCAGCAGTGAATTCCTCGGGACAGGGGGTGAAGCTTTCTTT. The encoded protein is CASSEFLGTGGEAFF.

The chain carries TRBV3-1 (or the pseudogene TRBV3-2) and TRBJ2-3, with D perhaps matching TRBD2 (5 bases). The CDR3 length is 16 residues. V lost 0 bases, J lost 1 base, and 11 bases lay in between. Germline-derived CDR1 and CDR2 are LGHDT and YNNKEL (reference sequence). CDR3 sequence: CASSQEGGRGTDTQYF. DNA of the CDR3: TGTGCCAGCAGCCAAGAGGGCGGGCGCGGCACAGATACGCAGTATTTT.

The count of this clone is one. The V call is TRBV28, the J call TRBJ1-4; TRBD1 aligns across 8 bases. Germline assignment: CDR1 MDHEN and CDR2 SYDVKM. V trimming: 4 bases; J trimming: 13 bases; junction bases outside the gene matches: 8. The CDR3 has 13 amino acids. The CDR3 protein is CASSSGQDKGLFF. The DNA of the CDR3 is TGTGCCAGCAGTTCGGGACAGGATAAGGGACTGTTTTTT.

The V and J genes are TRBV12-5 and TRBJ1-2; D uncertain. This CDR3 has 15 residues. With 0 bases removed from V and 4 bases from J, the gap between germline ends came to 12 bases. Germline V gene data show CDR1 as LGHNT and CDR2 as FRNRAP. Written as DNA, the CDR3 is TGTGCTAGTGGTTTGGTAGGCGGAATATTCTATGGCTACACCTTC. Its protein product is CASGLVGGIFYGYTF.

The chain is built from TRBV7-2 and TRBJ1-6; D is undetermined. Germline CDR1 and CDR2: SGHTA and FQGNSA. Trimming shortened V by 2 bases and J by 10 bases, and 12 bases separated the two germline ends. CDR3 length equals 14 residues. In nucleotides, the CDR3 is TGTGCCAGCAGCTTAATGGTGGGGTTCTCACCCCTCCACTTT. Translated, it gives CASSLMVGFSPLHF.

The rearrangement uses TRBV19 and TRBJ2-5; tentatively, D is TRBD2 (5 bases). The ends were cut back, 5 bases at V and 3 bases at J, with 10 bases in the middle. The CDR3 consists of 13 residues. Looked up from germline, CDR1 is LNHDA and CDR2 is SQIVND (reference sequence). The CDR3 bases are TGTGCCAGTAGTCCCACTAGAAAAGAGACCCAGTACTTC. Translated, it gives CASSPTRKETQYF.

The chain employs TRBV7-8 and TRBJ1-1, with TRBD1 matching 8 bases. Germline lookup yields CDR1 SGHVS and CDR2 FQNEAQ. This CDR3 has 14 residues. The V gene end was trimmed by 4 bases and the J gene end by 6 bases; junction bases not matched to a gene: 7. The CDR3 sequence is CASSSDDRGAEAFF. CDR3 coding DNA: TGTGCCAGCAGCTCAGACGACAGGGGTGCTGAAGCTTTCTTT. The variable domain in full, completed from reference TRBV7-8 and TRBJ1-1, reads GAGVSQSPRYKVAKRGQDVALRCDPISGHVSLFWYQQALGQGPEFLTYFQNEAQLDKSGLPSDRFFAERPEGSVSTLKIQRTQQEDSAVYLCASSSDDRGAEAFFGQGTRLTVV.

This sequence joins TRBV19 and TRBJ2-1; 10 bases line up with TRBD2. The CDR3 is 18 residues long. V lost 8 bases to trimming and J lost 0 bases; unmatched junction nucleotides: 13. In germline, CDR1 is LNHDA, CDR2 SQIVND (reference sequence). In DNA form, the CDR3 reads TGTGCCAGTTCGCCCTGGACTAGCGGTACCAGCTCCTACAATGAGCAGTTCTTC. Protein: CASSPWTSGTSSYNEQFF. The whole variable domain, remainder taken from reference TRBV19 and TRBJ2-1, is DGGITQSPKYLFRKEGQNVTLSCEQNLNHDAMYWYRQDPGQGLRLIYYSQIVNDFQKGDIAEGYSVSREKKESFPLTVTSAQKNPTAFYLCASSPWTSGTSSYNEQFFGPGTRLTVL.

This clone was seen a few times. The CDR3 loop is CASSPPGGGHTEAFF. Written as DNA, the CDR3 is TGTGCCAGCAGCCCCCCAGGGGGGGGCCACACTGAAGCTTTCTTT. The chain has TRBV3-1 (or the pseudogene TRBV3-2) and TRBJ1-1; 7 positions agree with TRBD1. Germline lookup yields CDR1 LGHDT and CDR2 YNNKEL (reference sequence). The V and J ends lost 4 bases and 3 bases, in that order; junction bases with no gene match: 8. This CDR3 spans 15 amino acids.

This rearrangement joins TRBV6-6 to TRBJ1-4, with D unclear. From germline, CDR1 is MNHNY and CDR2 SVGAGI (reference sequence). Deletions cut 9 bases from V and 8 bases from J, with 7 bases between. The CDR3 consists of 10 residues. CDR3 residues: CASQREKLFF. CDR3 coding DNA: TGTGCCAGTCAAAGGGAAAAACTGTTTTTT.

This clone appeared a few times. Here the CDR3 DNA reads TGTGCCAGCAGCACTTGGCAGGGGGACTATGGCTACACCTTC. Its translation: CASSTWQGDYGYTF. V and J are TRBV5-4 and TRBJ1-2; 7 nucleotides match TRBD1. The CDR3 runs 14 residues. The junction had 6 bases not matched to a gene; V was cut back by 4 bases and J by 3 bases. Per germline, CDR1 SGHNT and CDR2 YYREEE (reference sequence). The complete variable domain, with remaining parts taken from reference TRBV5-4 and TRBJ1-2, reads ETGVTQSPTHLIKTRGQQVTLRCSSQSGHNTVSWYQQALGQGPQFIFQYYREEENGRGNFPPRFSGLQFPNYSSELNVNALELDDSALYLCASSTWQGDYGYTFGSGTRLTVV.

This sequence joins TRBV4-1 and TRBJ2-1; tentatively, D is TRBD1 or TRBD2 (5 bases each). There are 17 residues in the CDR3. Per germline, CDR1 MGHRA and CDR2 YSYEKL. The V and J ends lost 4 bases and 5 bases respectively, with 21 bases between them. The CDR3 nucleotides are TGCGCCAGCAGCCCCTCCGGGACCGTCGGGGTTAACAATGAGCAGTTCTTC. Translating it yields CASSPSGTVGVNNEQFF.

The count of this clone is one. This sequence joins TRBV14 and TRBJ1-1; 7 positions agree with TRBD1. CDR3 length equals 20 residues. Trimming at V came to 4 bases and at J to 2 bases, leaving 22 bases not matched to a gene. Germline V gene sequence: CDR1 SGHDN, CDR2 FVKESK. This CDR3 is CASSLTYSTFKTGINTEAFF. DNA of the CDR3: TGTGCCAGCAGCCTAACTTACTCAACTTTTAAGACAGGGATAAACACTGAAGCTTTCTTT.

As for this clone: Other DNA variants within this sample encode the same CDR3. This chain links TRBV18 with TRBJ1-5; D unresolved. The CDR3 sequence is 14 residues long. Trimming took off 3 bases at V and 0 bases at J, with 6 bases between the two ends. Germline V gene lookup returns CDR1 KGHSH and CDR2 LQKENI. The CDR3 spells CASSPGFSNQPQHF. CDR3 nucleotides: TGTGCCAGCTCACCGGGATTTAGCAATCAGCCCCAGCATTTT. The entire variable domain, with the rest obtained from reference TRBV18 and TRBJ1-5, is as follows: NAGVMQNPRHLVRRRGQEARLRCSPMKGHSHVYWYRQLPEEGLKFMVYLQKENIIDESGMPKERFSAEFPKEGPSILRIQQVVRGDSAAYFCASSPGFSNQPQHFGDGTRLSIL.

This clone is a singleton in its sample. This chain links TRBV25-1 with TRBJ2-1, with D possibly TRBD1 on 5 matching bases. The V end lost 5 bases, the J end lost 1 base, and 6 bases lay between the germline ends. CDR3 size: 13 residues. Germline V gene data show CDR1 as MGHDK and CDR2 as SYGVNS. The DNA for the CDR3 is TGTGCCAGCAGTCCAGGGTCCTACAATGAGCAGTTCTTC. It yields the protein CASSPGSYNEQFF.

The chain combines TRBV29-1 with TRBJ2-4, with a possible D match to TRBD1 (6 bases). CDR1 is SQVTM and CDR2 is ANQGSEA in the germline V gene. V lost 6 bases and J 8 bases, leaving 17 bases between the germline ends. There are 13 residues in the CDR3. This CDR3 reads CSVRDKALDIQYF. For the CDR3, the DNA is TGCAGCGTCCGGGACAAAGCCCTGGACATTCAGTACTTC. Based on the CDR3 plus reference TRBV29-1 and TRBJ2-4, the full variable domain is SAVISQKPSRDICQRGTSLTIQCQVDSQVTMMFWYRQQPGQSLTLIATANQGSEATYESGFVIDKFPISRPNLTFSTLTVSNMSPEDSSIYLCSVRDKALDIQYFGAGTRLSVL.

The rearrangement uses TRBV6-5 and TRBJ1-4; no firm D call. CDR1 is MNHEY and CDR2 is SVGAGI in the germline V gene. The V end was cut by 8 bases, the J end by 10 bases, with 20 bases between. The CDR3 runs 14 residues. The CDR3 loop reads CASLPRGIEGKLFF. CDR3 DNA: TGTGCCAGCCTTCCCCGGGGAATCGAAGGAAAACTGTTTTTT.

This chain joins TRBV27 and TRBJ1-2, with 7 nucleotides matching TRBD1. The CDR3 is made up of 14 amino acids. With V trimmed by 5 bases and J by 2 bases, 5 bases remained unmatched. From germline, CDR1 is MNHEY and CDR2 SMNVEV (reference sequence). The CDR3 DNA reads TGTGCCAGCAGTCCACAGGGGCCGAACTATGGCTACACCTTC. Residues: CASSPQGPNYGYTF.

The gene calls are TRBV5-1 and TRBJ2-1; 8 positions match TRBD2. Germline assignment: CDR1 SGHRS and CDR2 YFSETQ. The CDR3 totals 14 residues. V was clipped by 3 bases and J by 8 bases; unmatched bases: 7. CDR3 DNA: TGCGCCAGCAGCTCCTCCCGGCGGGAGGATGAGCAGTTCTTC. It codes for CASSSSRREDEQFF.